This T cell receptor (beta chain) derives from a study of blood T cell repertoires in COVID-19. The wider study: Samples representing acute and convalescent COVID-19 were sourced from the United States, Italy and Spain.

Libraries were prepared by immunoSEQ multiplex PCR; TCRdb keeps only in-frame clonotypes and omits some of them. This table has 280,000 or so clones, 85% appearing once. The CDR3 has 15 residues. Looked up from germline, CDR1 is LGHDT and CDR2 is YNNKEL (reference sequence). Trimming shortened V by 1 base and J by 7 bases, and 14 bases separated the two germline ends. Input material: PBMCs or T cells enriched from blood (not recorded which). The sequence came from a woman between 45 and 60 years old who had recovered from COVID-19. J is TRBJ1-5 and V is TRBV3-1 (or the pseudogene TRBV3-2), with D possibly matching TRBD1 (6 bases). This chain's CDR3 is CASSQGKGGSQPQHF. DNA of the CDR3: TGTGCCAGCAGCCAAGGAAAGGGGGGGAGCCAGCCCCAGCATTTT.